This TCR beta chain was identified during a study of blood T cell repertoires in COVID-19. Study information: Specimens from acute and convalescent COVID-19 originated in the United States, Italy and Spain. T cells, B-cell-depleted T cells, or PBMCs provided the cDNA or gDNA that served as material.

The CDR3 has 16 residues. V was cut by 7 bases and J by 0 bases, with 16 bases left in between. Germline CDR1 reads SNHLY; CDR2 reads FYNNEI. Authors' methods: The authors estimated nucleated cell counts from reference gene primer amplification. Assay used: immunoSEQ multiplex PCR; TCRdb lists only in-frame clones, some missing. That table supplies the V and J calls and clone size; D and trimming were determined from the DNA. The table records around 230,000 clones, roughly 84% of them present only once. The material sequenced was peripheral blood. The chain links TRBV2 to TRBJ1-3; D may be TRBD1 (6 bases). The clonotype originates from a man aged 40-49 years who had recovered from COVID-19. The CDR3 region has the DNA TGTGCCAGCATTGCTAATACAGGGTACTCTGGAAACACCATATATTTT. Translating gives CASIANTGYSGNTIYF.